The 25 T cell receptor beta chains listed next were all sequenced from one sample in a study of PD-1 blockade in classical Hodgkin lymphoma. In every patient, relapse followed autologous stem cell transplantation, while exposure to brentuximab vedotin differed. The table came from immunoSEQ multiplex PCR; TCRdb's copy has only in-frame clones and leaves some out. The data show 95,000 to 100,000 clones, 80% to 90% seen once. This specimen was peripheral blood mononuclear cells (PBMCs), taken before the second cycle of nivolumab. All receptors derive from a human donor with classical Hodgkin lymphoma.

The chain joins TRBV29-1 to TRBJ2-3; 8 bases map to TRBD2. Germline V CDR1 and CDR2: SQVTM, ANQGSEA. There are 15 residues in the CDR3. V dropped 5 bases and J dropped 2; count of bases not matched to a gene: 9. CDR3 bases: TGCAGCGTTAAAAGGGGCGGGGGGACCACAGATACGCAGTATTTT. Protein sequence: CSVKRGGGTTDTQYF.

The CDR3 loop reads CASSLFSGENEQFF. The DNA of the CDR3 is TGTGCCAGCAGCTTGTTTAGCGGGGAAAATGAGCAGTTCTTC. The gene calls are TRBV7-6 and TRBJ2-1; TRBD2 agrees at 8 bases. The CDR3 loop spans 14 amino acids. Trimming removed 3 bases from V and 7 bases from J; junction bases left unmatched: 5. CDR1 SGHVS and CDR2 FNYEAQ come from the germline V gene.

The J gene is TRBJ1-2, the V gene TRBV6-5, with 8 bases lining up with TRBD1. Looked up from germline, CDR1 is MNHEY and CDR2 is SVGAGI. J was trimmed by 0 bases and V by 4 bases; bases with no gene match: 4. This CDR3 comprises 15 residues. CDR3 sequence (DNA): TGTGCCAGCAGTTGGGACAGGCAAGCTAACTATGGCTACACCTTC. This translates into CASSWDRQANYGYTF.

V usage is TRBV14 and J usage is TRBJ2-7; a weak D match, TRBD1 (5 bases). The germline V gene has CDR1 SGHDN and CDR2 FVKESK. There are 13 residues in the CDR3. Trimming removed 2 bases at V and 3 bases at J, with 8 bases between. The CDR3 coding sequence is TGTGCCAGCAGCCAACAGACAGACTACGAGCAGTACTTC. Encoded protein: CASSQQTDYEQYF.

The genes are TRBV5-4 and TRBJ2-1; 8 nucleotides line up with TRBD1. Germline V gene sequence: CDR1 SGHNT, CDR2 YYREEE (reference sequence). The CDR3 spans 16 residues. Trimming took 4 bases from V and 2 from J; bases not matched to a gene: 8. This chain's CDR3 is CASSRRGQGPYNEQFF. CDR3 DNA sequence: TGTGCCAGCAGCAGGAGAGGACAGGGACCCTACAATGAGCAGTTCTTC. Using reference TRBV5-4 and TRBJ2-1 for the parts outside the CDR3, the full variable domain is ETGVTQSPTHLIKTRGQQVTLRCSSQSGHNTVSWYQQALGQGPQFIFQYYREEENGRGNFPPRFSGLQFPNYSSELNVNALELDDSALYLCASSRRGQGPYNEQFFGPGTRLTVL.

The V and J genes are TRBV6-5 and TRBJ2-7, with a tentative D call TRBD1 (5 bases). V was trimmed by 2 bases and J by 2 bases, leaving 7 bases between them. Germline loops: CDR1 MNHEY, CDR2 SVGAGI. The CDR3 is 13 residues long. The CDR3 DNA sequence: TGTGCCAGCAGTTACCAGGGCCCCTACGAGCAGTACTTC. It codes for CASSYQGPYEQYF.

The J gene is TRBJ2-4, the V gene TRBV27; D may be TRBD1 or TRBD2 (5 bases each). CDR1 is MNHEY and CDR2 is SMNVEV in the germline V gene (reference sequence). The CDR3 spans 15 residues. Trimming shortened V by 3 bases and J by 2 bases, and 11 bases separated the two germline ends. This CDR3 reads CASSFVGDPKNIQYF. The CDR3 coding sequence is TGTGCCAGCAGTTTCGTGGGGGACCCCAAAAACATTCAGTACTTC.

The chain carries TRBV9 and TRBJ1-2, with D unresolved. Germline assignment: CDR1 SGDLS and CDR2 YYNGEE. Trimming stripped 4 bases from V and 1 base from J, with 11 bases between. The CDR3 runs 14 residues. As DNA, the CDR3 is TGTGCCAGCAGCCCCCCCGGAGTTAACTATGGCTACACCTTC. As protein: CASSPPGVNYGYTF.

This clone has just one count. This chain joins TRBV5-1 and TRBJ2-3, with 9 bases lining up with TRBD2. The V gene's germline CDR1 is SGHRS and CDR2 YFSETQ. There are 17 residues in the CDR3. V lost 2 bases and J lost 0; bases outside the gene matches: 7. The CDR3 sequence is CASSLLQRGVSTDTQYF. DNA for the CDR3: TGCGCCAGCAGCTTACTCCAGCGGGGGGTTAGCACAGATACGCAGTATTTT. Supplemented by reference TRBV5-1 and TRBJ2-3, the full variable domain reads KAGVTQTPRYLIKTRGQQVTLSCSPISGHRSVSWYQQTPGQGLQFLFEYFSETQRNKGNFPGRFSGRQFSNSRSEMNVSTLELGDSALYLCASSLLQRGVSTDTQYFGPGTRLTVL.

The CDR3 sequence is CASSLVSNQPQHF. The CDR3 bases are TGTGCCAGCAGCTTGGTTAGCAATCAGCCCCAGCATTTT. V and J are TRBV7-2 and TRBJ1-5; D is ambiguous. The CDR3 spans 13 residues. Per the germline V gene, CDR1 is SGHTA and CDR2 is FQGNSA. V dropped 3 bases and J dropped 0 bases, with 3 bases sitting between them.

V usage is TRBV6-6 and J usage is TRBJ1-6; D unclear. Trimming left V 3 bases short and J 9 bases short, with 9 bases between. CDR1 is MNHNY, CDR2 SVGAGI, per germline (reference sequence). The CDR3 length is 13 residues. For the CDR3, the DNA is TGTGCCAGCAGTTATACTTCGGGTTCACCCCTCCACTTT. Translation gives CASSYTSGSPLHF.

This clone was seen just once. This chain links TRBV5-1 with TRBJ2-3; the D gene is possibly TRBD2 (7 bases). The CDR3 covers 15 residues. The V and J ends lost 4 bases and 7 bases respectively, with 19 bases between them. Germline lookup yields CDR1 SGHRS and CDR2 YFSETQ. This CDR3 reads CASSSAGAGLHTQYF. CDR3 DNA sequence: TGCGCCAGCAGCAGCGCGGGGGCTGGCTTGCATACGCAGTATTTT.

V and J are TRBV6-5 and TRBJ2-1; D might be TRBD2 (5 bases). CDR3 size: 15 residues. V shed 3 bases and J shed 7 bases, with 16 bases lying between them. CDR1 and CDR2 from the germline V gene are MNHEY and SVGAGI. CDR3 bases: TGTGCCAGCAGTTATCAGGACTCCACCCCTAATGAGCAGTTCTTC. This encodes CASSYQDSTPNEQFF.

This clone was detected once. The chain is built from TRBV6-5 and TRBJ1-1; D is unresolved. Germline CDR1 MNHEY, CDR2 SVGAGI. This CDR3 comprises 13 residues. V shed 1 base and J shed 2 bases, with 5 bases lying between them. The CDR3 spells CASSYLTNTEAFF. The CDR3 DNA reads TGTGCCAGCAGTTACTTAACTAACACTGAAGCTTTCTTT.

This chain joins TRBV6-4 and TRBJ2-1; TRBD1 might be the D (6 bases). CDR3 length equals 15 residues. CDR1 and CDR2 (germline): MRHNA, SNTAGT. V was trimmed by 5 bases and J by 2 bases, leaving 13 bases between them. CDR3 in amino acids: CASSYRTAPYNEQFF. Here the CDR3 DNA reads TGTGCCAGCAGTTATAGGACAGCGCCCTACAATGAGCAGTTCTTC.

A few counts support this clone. J is TRBJ2-7 and V is TRBV7-2; 8 bases align to TRBD2. The germline CDR1 and CDR2 sequences are SGHTA and FQGNSA. The junction had 7 bases not matched to a gene; V was cut back by 4 bases and J by 2 bases. CDR3 length: 15 residues. In nucleotides, the CDR3 is TGTGCCAGCAGCTCTACCCCGGGAGGGACCTACGAGCAGTACTTC. Encoded protein: CASSSTPGGTYEQYF.

The V gene is TRBV9, the J gene TRBJ1-5; no firm D call. This CDR3 is 14 amino acids long. V was cut by 2 bases and J by 1 base, with 7 bases left in between. Germline CDR1 and CDR2: SGDLS and YYNGEE. The CDR3, as DNA: TGTGCCAGCAGCGTCGGGCTGAGCAATCAGCCCCAGCATTTT. Amino acids: CASSVGLSNQPQHF.

The gene calls are TRBV5-1 and TRBJ1-1; 10 bases line up with TRBD1. The V gene's germline CDR1 is SGHRS and CDR2 YFSETQ. J gave up 1 base and V 1 base, and 10 bases lay outside the gene matches. The CDR3 consists of 18 residues. CDR3 in DNA: TGCGCCAGCAGCTTGATAGGTGACAGGGGGCTTAGGAACACTGAAGCTTTCTTT. Translated, it gives CASSLIGDRGLRNTEAFF.

CDR3 loop: CASSLSGYEQYF. The CDR3 DNA reads TGTGCCAGCAGCTTATCGGGCTACGAGCAGTACTTC. J is TRBJ2-7 and V is TRBV7-9, with D unresolved. The CDR3 covers 12 residues. Germline V gene sequence: CDR1 SEHNR, CDR2 FQNEAQ (reference sequence). Trimming left V 2 bases short and J 3 bases short, with 5 bases between. Together with reference TRBV7-9 and TRBJ2-7, the CDR3 gives the full variable domain: DTGVSQNPRHKITKRGQNVTFRCDPISEHNRLYWYRQTLGQGPEFLTYFQNEAQLEKSRLLSDRFSAERPKGSFSTLEIQRTEQGDSAMYLCASSLSGYEQYFGPGTRLTVT.

The rearrangement uses TRBV19 and TRBJ1-4, with D tentatively TRBD1 (5 bases). Trimming removed 4 bases at V and 8 bases at J, with 14 bases between. Germline CDR1 reads LNHDA; CDR2 reads SQIVND (reference sequence). CDR3 size: 14 residues. The CDR3 here is CASSTGTSGEKLFF. CDR3 DNA sequence: TGTGCCAGTAGTACCGGGACCTCTGGAGAAAAACTGTTTTTT.

The genes are TRBV5-4 and TRBJ2-5, with D possibly TRBD1 on 5 matching bases. From germline, CDR1 is SGHNT and CDR2 YYREEE (reference sequence). The CDR3 runs to 14 residues. V gave up 1 base and J gave up 0 bases, with 7 bases separating them. The CDR3 nucleotides are TGTGCCAGCAGCTTGTTGACAGACCAAGAGACCCAGTACTTC. Translation gives CASSLLTDQETQYF. The complete variable domain, with remaining parts taken from reference TRBV5-4 and TRBJ2-5, reads ETGVTQSPTHLIKTRGQQVTLRCSSQSGHNTVSWYQQALGQGPQFIFQYYREEENGRGNFPPRFSGLQFPNYSSELNVNALELDDSALYLCASSLLTDQETQYFGPGTRLLVL.

This chain connects TRBV4-3 to TRBJ2-1; 8 bases line up with TRBD1. The CDR3 spans 15 residues. After removal of 3 bases from V and 6 bases from J, the junction contained 7 bases not matched to a gene. CDR1 is LGHNA, CDR2 YSLEER, per germline. Here the CDR3 reads CASSHQRTGRNEQFF. DNA for the CDR3: TGCGCCAGCAGCCACCAAAGGACAGGGCGCAATGAGCAGTTCTTC.

The J gene is TRBJ1-3, the V gene TRBV5-1; D remains ambiguous. Per germline, CDR1 SGHRS and CDR2 YFSETQ. V lost 5 bases and J lost 0, with 9 bases in between. The CDR3 contains 14 residues. The CDR3 nucleotides are TGCGCCAGCAGGCCCCTAGACTCTGGAAACACCATATATTTT. Protein: CASRPLDSGNTIYF. The full variable domain, its missing parts supplied by reference TRBV5-1 and TRBJ1-3, is KAGVTQTPRYLIKTRGQQVTLSCSPISGHRSVSWYQQTPGQGLQFLFEYFSETQRNKGNFPGRFSGRQFSNSRSEMNVSTLELGDSALYLCASRPLDSGNTIYFGEGSWLTVV.

The chain uses TRBV19 and TRBJ2-1; possibly TRBD2 for D (6 bases). V was pared by 8 bases and J by 0 bases, with 8 bases between. Germline V CDR1 and CDR2: LNHDA, SQIVND (reference sequence). This CDR3 contains 13 residues. The CDR3 sequence: CASARGSYNEQFF. DNA for the CDR3: TGTGCCAGTGCGCGGGGCTCCTACAATGAGCAGTTCTTC.

The chain is built from TRBV28 and TRBJ1-4; D is unresolved. Trimming stripped 3 bases from V and 7 bases from J, with 12 bases between. This CDR3 is 14 amino acids long. Germline V gene sequence: CDR1 MDHEN, CDR2 SYDVKM. CDR3 region: CASSFYSTSEKLFF. In DNA, the CDR3 is TGTGCCAGCAGTTTCTACAGCACCTCTGAAAAACTGTTTTTT.